The 5 T cell receptor beta chains below were found in one sample sequenced in a study of T cells in Graves' hyperthyroidism and ophthalmopathy. Using RNA transcripts as the source, TCR beta CDR3 regions were amplified. HTBI primers were the set used in a first-round RT-PCR of the TCR CDR3. Each CDR3 protein gets one entry after TCRdb re-called the multiplex PCR reads with MiXCR. The profile covers roughly 650,000 distinct CDR3 sequences, with approximately 15% appearing a single time and around 3.5% taken by the ten largest. The material sequenced was blood. The receptors were gathered from a woman aged 40 to 50 with Graves' ophthalmopathy.

This clonotype was counted between two and nine times. The V call is TRBV27, the J call TRBJ2-3; 11 nucleotides match TRBD1. Germline values: CDR1 MNHEY, CDR2 SMNVEV (reference sequence). The CDR3 is 14 amino acids. V shed 10 bases and J 7 bases; nucleotides not matched to a gene: 10. The CDR3 sequence: CATTRGQGANTQYF. CDR3 DNA: TGTGCCACCACCCGCGGACAGGGGGCAAATACGCAGTATTTT.

The chain joins TRBV4-1 to TRBJ2-3, with TRBD2 identical over 7 bases. This CDR3 contains 17 residues. V lost 5 bases to trimming and J lost 4 bases; unmatched junction nucleotides: 15. Germline V gene lookup returns CDR1 MGHRA and CDR2 YSYEKL. The CDR3 sequence: CASSRMVAGADSDTQYF. The CDR3 DNA reads as TGCGCCAGCAGCAGAATGGTCGCGGGAGCTGACTCAGATACGCAGTATTTT.

This chain connects TRBV6-4 to TRBJ2-2; 8 bases match TRBD1. Germline V gene data show CDR1 as MRHNA and CDR2 as SNTAGT. The CDR3 is 13 residues long. V shed 9 bases and J 5 bases; nucleotides not matched to a gene: 5. CDR3 sequence reads: CASGQGGTGELFF. CDR3 in DNA: TGTGCCAGTGGACAGGGAGGAACCGGGGAGCTGTTTTTT.

This sequence joins TRBV28 and TRBJ1-6; D remains ambiguous. The germline V gene has CDR1 MDHEN and CDR2 SYDVKM. The V end was cut by 6 bases, the J end by 7 bases, with 16 bases between. The CDR3 is 15 residues long. The CDR3 DNA reads TGTGCCAGCAGGGTTGGAGGAGGCGGAAATTCACCCCTCCACTTT. It codes for CASRVGGGGNSPLHF.

V gene TRBV19 combines with J gene TRBJ1-5; D uncertain. Germline V lookup: CDR1 LNHDA, CDR2 SQIVND (reference sequence). This CDR3 contains 11 residues. Trimming removed 10 bases at V and 2 bases at J, with 6 bases between. The CDR3 bases are TGTGCCACCGTGTGCAATCAGCCCCAGCATTTT. It encodes CATVCNQPQHF.